Listed here are 10 T cell receptor beta chains from one sample, sequenced in a study of cytomegalovirus exposure and HLA in healthy donors. The PCR employed 60 Vbeta primers together with 13 Jbeta primers. Sequencing used immunoSEQ multiplex PCR; TCRdb keeps in-frame clones, though not all of them. Found here are 160,000 or so clones, around 80% of them singletons; the top ten hold roughly 9.7%. Sequenced: PBMCs. The receptors originated from a young man in good health and CMV-seropositive.

The V gene is TRBV11-3, the J gene TRBJ2-3, with a weak D call TRBD1 (5 bases). This CDR3 is built from 14 residues. V was clipped by 5 bases and J by 2 bases, with 11 bases between them. Looked up from germline, CDR1 is SGHNT and CDR2 is YENEEA. The CDR3 nucleotides read TGTGCCAGCAGCGCAGGGATCAACACAGATACGCAGTATTTT. Translating gives CASSAGINTDTQYF. Full variable domain (missing parts from reference TRBV11-3 and TRBJ2-3): EAGVVQSPRYKIIEKKQPVAFWCNPISGHNTLYWYLQNLGQGPELLIRYENEEAVDDSQLPKDRFSAERLKGVDSTLKIQPAELGDSAVYLCASSAGINTDTQYFGPGTRLTVL.

V gene TRBV27 combines with J gene TRBJ2-7; TRBD1 agrees at 7 bases. Germline CDR1 reads MNHEY; CDR2 reads SMNVEV (reference sequence). V shed 3 bases, J shed 7 bases, and the junction held 6 bases outside the gene matches. The CDR3 extends over 13 amino acids. In DNA form, the CDR3 reads TGTGCCAGCAGTTTCCAATTGACAGGGGAGCAGTACTTC. This codes for CASSFQLTGEQYF.

This chain connects TRBV7-6 to TRBJ2-2, with D possibly matching TRBD2 (6 bases). Germline CDR1 SGHVS, CDR2 FNYEAQ. V lost 2 bases and J lost 0, with 7 bases in between. The CDR3 has 15 amino acids. The CDR3 DNA follows: TGTGCCAGCAGCTTACTAGCGACGAACACCGGGGAGCTGTTTTTT. It encodes CASSLLATNTGELFF.

The chain joins TRBV13 to TRBJ2-7; tentatively, D is TRBD1 (6 bases). The CDR3 runs 16 residues. Germline CDR1 and CDR2: PRHDT and FYEKMQ (reference sequence). V shed 1 base and J shed 4 bases, with 17 bases lying between them. Written as DNA, the CDR3 is TGTGCCAGCAGCTTAGTATCGGGACAACCTGAATACGAGCAGTACTTC. It is translated as CASSLVSGQPEYEQYF. Based on the CDR3 plus reference TRBV13 and TRBJ2-7, the full variable domain is AAGVIQSPRHLIKEKRETATLKCYPIPRHDTVYWYQQGPGQDPQFLISFYEKMQSDKGSIPDRFSAQQFSDYHSELNMSSLELGDSALYFCASSLVSGQPEYEQYFGPGTRLTVT.

This chain joins TRBV19 and TRBJ1-1, with D perhaps matching TRBD1 (5 bases). This CDR3 comprises 13 residues. V lost 7 bases, J lost 1 base, and 10 bases lay in between. Germline loops: CDR1 LNHDA, CDR2 SQIVND (reference sequence). CDR3 DNA: TGTGCCAGTACTGGGAGGGGGAACACTGAAGCTTTCTTT. It translates to CASTGRGNTEAFF.

CDR3 in amino acids: CASSARSGGVTDTQYF. CDR3 nucleotide sequence: TGTGCCAGCAGCGCAAGATCCGGCGGAGTCACAGATACGCAGTATTTT. J is TRBJ2-3 and V is TRBV25-1; D is unresolved. The CDR3 has 16 amino acids. Germline loops: CDR1 MGHDK, CDR2 SYGVNS. The V gene lost 6 bases and the J gene lost 2 bases, with 18 bases spanning the gap.

This clone has more than one count but fewer than ten. The chain is built from TRBV6-5 and TRBJ1-3, with TRBD1 matching over 7 bases. V lost 7 bases and J lost 1; bases outside the gene matches: 7. The CDR3 length is 15 residues. The germline gives CDR1 MNHEY, CDR2 SVGAGI. CDR3 nucleotides: TGTGCCAGCACCGACAGGGTCGCTTCTGGAAACACCATATATTTT. This gives the protein CASTDRVASGNTIYF.

The chain combines TRBV5-1 with TRBJ1-4; 7 bases fit TRBD1. Germline CDR1 reads SGHRS; CDR2 reads YFSETQ. The trim removed 2 bases at V and 4 bases at J, leaving 5 bases unmatched. CDR3 length: 15 amino acids. CDR3 region: CASSFADRDNEKLFF. The CDR3 DNA sequence: TGCGCCAGCAGCTTTGCTGACAGGGATAATGAAAAACTGTTTTTT.

This clone was counted a few times. The chain combines TRBV6-6 with TRBJ2-3; 7 bases line up with TRBD1. V gave up 7 bases and J gave up 2 bases; unmatched junction bases: 9. The CDR3 contains 15 residues. Germline values: CDR1 MNHNY, CDR2 SVGAGI (reference sequence). The CDR3 DNA follows: TGTGCCAGCACACCGGGGACAGCTATCACAGATACGCAGTATTTT. Its protein is CASTPGTAITDTQYF.

This clone occurred a few times. The chain recombines TRBV18 with TRBJ1-2, with 7 bases matching TRBD1. Germline V gene data show CDR1 as KGHSH and CDR2 as LQKENI. The ends lost 6 bases at V and 7 bases at J; junction bases unmatched: 11. This CDR3 spans 14 amino acids. The CDR3 nucleotides are TGTGCCAGCTCGCCGAACCCAGGGGGAAGTGGCTACACCTTC. Translation gives CASSPNPGGSGYTF.